Listed below are T cell receptor beta chains from one sample, sequenced in a study of chemoradiotherapy in HPV16-positive cancers. Profiled with immunoSEQ multiplex PCR; TCRdb holds only in-frame clones, not every one. In the table there are approximately 19,000 clones, around 87% of which are singletons. The sequencing here drew on blood, taken from a patient who underwent chemoradiotherapy. The receptors were gathered from a human donor with HPV-associated anogenital cancer. The CDR3 runs from the conserved cysteine through the conserved F or W. The D gene is left open where the match is weak. Where a row states a size, it is once, few, many or the class of an expanded clone; other rows omit it.

NA,few,TRBV18,TRBJ1-5,CASSPSTGYGQPQHF,TGTGCCAGCTCACCCTCGACCGGGTACGGTCAGCCCCAGCATTTT
TRBD1,NA,TRBV28,TRBJ1-4,CASSRGQLTNEKLFF,TGTGCCAGCAGTCGGGGACAGCTAACTAATGAAAAACTGTTTTTT
TRBD2,NA,TRBV11-2,TRBJ2-7,CASSAGTSGSYEQYF,TGTGCCAGCAGCGCCGGGACTAGCGGGAGCTACGAGCAGTACTTC
NA,NA,TRBV9,TRBJ2-2,CASSVGGRRGVGELFF,TGTGCCAGCAGCGTAGGAGGCAGGAGGGGGGTCGGGGAGCTGTTTTTT
NA,NA,TRBV11-3,TRBJ2-1,CASSLGGRRGEQFF,TGTGCCAGCAGCTTAGGAGGGCGAAGGGGTGAGCAGTTCTTC
NA,NA,TRBV9,TRBJ2-1,CASRGNYSYNEQFF,TGTGCCAGCAGGGGGAACTACTCCTACAATGAGCAGTTCTTC
NA,once,TRBV5-4,TRBJ2-5,CASSANKETQYF,TGTGCCAGCAGCGCGAACAAAGAGACCCAGTACTTC
NA,NA,TRBV4-1,TRBJ1-2,CASSQDHGGGNYGYTF,TGCGCCAGCAGCCAAGACCATGGGGGAGGCAACTATGGCTACACCTTC
NA,NA,TRBV21-1,TRBJ1-2,CASIGGQVYGYTF,TGTGCCAGCATAGGGGGTCAAGTCTATGGCTACACCTTC
TRBD1,few,TRBV6-5,TRBJ1-2,CASTTGINGYTF,TGTGCCAGCACGACAGGGATTAATGGCTACACCTTC
NA,NA,TRBV6-5,TRBJ2-1,CASRPRGQSVHEQFF,TGTGCCAGCAGACCTCGGGGGCAGAGCGTGCATGAGCAGTTCTTC
NA,NA,TRBV2,TRBJ2-7,CASTQLVPEQYF,TGTGCCAGCACCCAACTAGTTCCCGAGCAGTACTTC
TRBD1,NA,TRBV19,TRBJ1-1,CASSIEQGSTEAFF,TGTGCCAGTAGTATAGAACAGGGGAGCACTGAAGCTTTCTTT
NA,few,TRBV5-4,TRBJ1-2,CASSLGGKGDGYTF,TGTGCCAGCAGCTTGGGGGGTAAGGGTGATGGCTACACCTTC
NA,NA,TRBV19,TRBJ1-4,CASATGGLGEKLFF,TGTGCCAGTGCTACCGGCGGTTTGGGGGAAAAACTGTTTTTT
NA,NA,TRBV5-4,TRBJ1-5,CASSRYGGGSNQPQHF,TGTGCCAGCAGCCGTTACGGGGGCGGGAGCAATCAGCCCCAGCATTTT
NA,NA,TRBV7-2,TRBJ1-5,CASSLAGPYNQPQHF,TGTGCCAGCAGCTTAGCAGGGCCATACAATCAGCCCCAGCATTTT
TRBD1,NA,TRBV9,TRBJ2-1,CASSGSSGTATLLSSYNEQFF,TGTGCCAGCAGCGGCAGTTCCGGGACAGCGACACTATTAAGCTCCTACAATGAGCAGTTCTTC
NA,NA,TRBV18,TRBJ2-7,CASSRRQGGYEQYF,TGTGCCAGCTCACGTAGACAGGGAGGGTACGAGCAGTACTTC
TRBD1,NA,TRBV6-5,TRBJ2-6,CASSYGTASRANVLTF,TGTGCCAGCAGTTATGGGACAGCGTCGAGGGCCAACGTCCTGACTTTC
NA,NA,TRBV6-5,TRBJ2-7,CASSSRAESSYEQYF,TGTGCCAGCAGCTCCCGGGCCGAGAGCTCCTACGAGCAGTACTTC
TRBD1,NA,TRBV29-1,TRBJ1-2,CSVETGGFYGYTF,TGCAGCGTTGAAACAGGGGGTTTCTATGGCTACACCTTC
TRBD1,NA,TRBV2,TRBJ1-1,CASNPDRVPSKAFF,TGTGCCAGCAATCCCGACAGGGTTCCCTCAAAAGCTTTCTTT
NA,NA,TRBV29-1,TRBJ1-4,CSVDGGFDEKLFF,TGCAGCGTTGATGGGGGTTTCGATGAAAAACTGTTTTTT
TRBD1,NA,TRBV7-9,TRBJ1-2,CASSLARPGGLIYGYTF,TGTGCCAGCAGCTTAGCGCGGCCAGGGGGTTTGATCTATGGCTACACCTTC
NA,NA,TRBV11-3,TRBJ2-7,CASSLGPVGIYEQYF,TGTGCCAGCAGCTTAGGTCCGGTAGGAATCTACGAGCAGTACTTC